This TCR beta chain derives from a study of blood T cell repertoires in COVID-19. Per the original methods: Counts of nucleated cells, estimated from reference gene primer amplification, were obtained. TCRdb keeps only in-frame clones here, not all; method: immunoSEQ multiplex PCR. V, J and clone size reflect that table, while D and trimming were determined from the DNA. The sample lists fewer than 110,000 clones, approximately 80% seen once, with approximately 4.3% in the top ten. Sequencing input: peripheral blood. The receptor was derived from a man between 65 and 85 years old with acute or convalescent COVID-19.

The DNA of the CDR3 is TGTGCCAGCTCACTACAGGAGTATAGCTATGGCTACACCTTC. It yields the protein CASSLQEYSYGYTF. This chain links TRBV18 with TRBJ1-2; tentatively, D is TRBD1 (5 bases). Germline CDR1 is KGHSH and CDR2 is LQKENI. V lost 4 bases, J lost 4 bases, and 13 bases lay in between. This CDR3 region has 14 residues.